The 20 T cell receptor beta chains in this list originate from one sample, sequenced in a study of vaccination effects on CD4 cells after COVID-19 (dated by TCRdb to between 2022 and 2023). These receptors' antigens are unknown. Receptors were amplified or captured by the immunoSEQ multiplex PCR assay. TCRdb retrieved this table from immuneACCESS and kept in-frame rearrangements only. Not all clones are present; in checked studies, unresolved V genes account for under half, and no reason is known for the remainder. The sample data list 45,000 to 55,000 clones, and 55% to 75% of these were observed just once. In total, the top ten clones hold 6.5% to 9% of the sample. After about 10 days of culture, CD4+ T cells were isolated with the EasySep CD4+ T cell isolation kit. Two doses of either the BNT162b2 or the mRNA-1273 mRNA SARS-CoV-2 vaccine were administered to participants. Sequenced material: CD4+ T cells from PBMCs cultured without peptide, taken after COVID-19 vaccination. These receptors were taken from a human donor who received a COVID-19 vaccine.

The chain combines TRBV11-2 with TRBJ1-1; a possible D gene is TRBD1 (5 bases). Germline loops: CDR1 SGHAT, CDR2 FQNNGV. The CDR3 is made up of 10 amino acids. The V end lost 8 bases, the J end lost 10 bases, and 11 bases lay between the germline ends. Here the CDR3 reads CASGDGGAFF. CDR3 DNA: TGTGCCAGCGGAGACGGGGGAGCTTTCTTT.

The chain combines TRBV29-1 with TRBJ1-1; the D gene is possibly TRBD1 (6 bases). CDR1 and CDR2 from the germline V gene are SQVTM and ANQGSEA. This CDR3 region has 13 residues. V was cut by 3 bases and J by 1 base, with 9 bases left in between. CDR3 residues: CSVDRGPNTEAFF. CDR3 nucleotides: TGCAGCGTTGACAGGGGACCGAACACTGAAGCTTTCTTT.

This clone occurred a few times. The chain joins TRBV5-1 to TRBJ2-7, with D perhaps matching TRBD1 or TRBD2 (5 bases each). Per the germline V gene, CDR1 is SGHRS and CDR2 is YFSETQ. V was pared by 4 bases and J by 5 bases, with 19 bases between. This CDR3 is 15 amino acids long. The CDR3 region has the DNA TGCGCCAGCAGCCCATCTGGGACCGCCCTCCACGAGCAGTACTTC. Its protein is CASSPSGTALHEQYF.

The chain links TRBV18 to TRBJ1-2, with D tentatively TRBD1 (5 bases). Deletions cut 5 bases from V and 7 bases from J, with 14 bases between. The CDR3 length is 13 residues. Looked up from germline, CDR1 is KGHSH and CDR2 is LQKENI. CDR3 sequence reads: CASSTDGAGGYTF. The CDR3 nucleotides read TGTGCCAGCTCAACGGACGGGGCCGGTGGCTACACCTTC.

The J gene is TRBJ1-2, the V gene TRBV5-1; weak D call: TRBD1 (5 bases). V was clipped by 1 base and J by 7 bases, with 20 bases between them. The CDR3 covers 16 residues. Per the germline V gene, CDR1 is SGHRS and CDR2 is YFSETQ. The CDR3 DNA follows: TGCGCCAGCAGCTTGAAAGGGGCAGCCCTCGTACGTGGCTACACCTTC. Encoded protein: CASSLKGAALVRGYTF. Using reference TRBV5-1 and TRBJ1-2 for the parts outside the CDR3, the full variable domain is KAGVTQTPRYLIKTRGQQVTLSCSPISGHRSVSWYQQTPGQGLQFLFEYFSETQRNKGNFPGRFSGRQFSNSRSEMNVSTLELGDSALYLCASSLKGAALVRGYTFGSGTRLTVV.

The CDR3 loop reads CASTQGNYGYTF. As DNA, the CDR3 is TGTGCCAGCACCCAGGGAAACTATGGCTACACCTTC. The V and J genes are TRBV6-5 and TRBJ1-2, with D possibly being TRBD1 (5 bases). Germline values: CDR1 MNHEY, CDR2 SVGAGI. V lost 7 bases and J lost 2, with 8 bases in between. The CDR3 has 12 amino acids.

J is TRBJ2-1 and V is TRBV15, with 8 bases fitting TRBD2. This CDR3 comprises 15 residues. Trimming at V came to 1 base and at J to 3 bases, leaving 2 bases not matched to a gene. The germline V gene has CDR1 LNHNV and CDR2 YYDKDF (reference sequence). The CDR3 DNA follows: TGTGCCACCAGCAGAGTAGCGGGAAGCTACAATGAGCAGTTCTTC. Protein sequence: CATSRVAGSYNEQFF.

The chain uses TRBV25-1 and TRBJ1-2; D unresolved. Looked up from germline, CDR1 is MGHDK and CDR2 is SYGVNS. The CDR3 has 14 residues. V dropped 1 base and J dropped 6 bases, with 12 bases sitting between them. The CDR3 region is CASSESGRQNGYTF. CDR3 nucleotide sequence: TGTGCCAGCAGTGAATCTGGGCGGCAGAATGGCTACACCTTC.

This rearrangement joins TRBV7-7 to TRBJ2-6; D not resolved. V gave up 2 bases and J gave up 0 bases, with 5 bases separating them. Germline V gene sequence: CDR1 SSHAT, CDR2 FNYEAQ (reference sequence). The CDR3 is 15 amino acids. This CDR3 reads CASSLLNSGANVLTF. CDR3 nucleotide sequence: TGTGCCAGCAGCTTATTAAACTCTGGGGCCAACGTCCTGACTTTC.

J is TRBJ2-3 and V is TRBV5-1; 10 bases are shared with TRBD1. This CDR3 has 17 amino acids. Germline CDR1 and CDR2: SGHRS and YFSETQ. V was clipped by 2 bases and J by 6 bases; unmatched bases: 12. The chain's CDR3 is CASSFVAWTGGTDTQYF. Written as DNA, the CDR3 is TGCGCCAGCAGCTTTGTGGCTTGGACAGGGGGTACGGATACGCAGTATTTT.

The chain combines TRBV7-6 with TRBJ2-5; 15 bases agree with TRBD2. In germline, CDR1 is SGHVS, CDR2 FNYEAQ. The V segment lost 3 bases and the J segment 4 bases; nucleotides outside the gene matches: 3. The CDR3 is made up of 16 amino acids. The CDR3 nucleotides read TGTGCCAGCAGCTTCGGACTAGCGGGAGGGATAGAGACCCAGTACTTC. It specifies CASSFGLAGGIETQYF.

The chain recombines TRBV21-1 with TRBJ2-1; TRBD2, the table's D call, lacks a check against the DNA. TRBV21-1 has pseudogene status. There are 16 residues in the CDR3. CDR3 nucleotide sequence: TGTGCCAGCATTATTCGGACTAGCGGGACACTATGTGAGCAGTTCTTC. Protein product: CASIIRTSGTLCEQFF.

This chain links TRBV7-9 with TRBJ1-4, with 8 positions matching TRBD1. The CDR3 has 16 amino acids. Germline-derived CDR1 and CDR2 are SEHNR and FQNEAQ (reference sequence). The trim removed 1 base at V and 8 bases at J, leaving 9 bases unmatched. The CDR3 DNA reads TGTGCCAGCAGCTTAGTAGGGCTCGGACAGGGAGAAAAACTGTTTTTT. Its translation is CASSLVGLGQGEKLFF.

J is TRBJ2-5 and V is TRBV27; the D gene could be TRBD1 or TRBD2 (5 bases each). The V gene's germline CDR1 is MNHEY and CDR2 SMNVEV (reference sequence). Trimming removed 6 bases from V and 2 bases from J, with 10 bases in between. The CDR3 has 13 residues. CDR3 bases: TGTGCCAGCAGGGTGGGACGGCAAGAGACCCAGTACTTC. As protein: CASRVGRQETQYF.

The chain recombines TRBV11-3 with TRBJ1-1, with D possibly matching TRBD1 (5 bases). Looked up from germline, CDR1 is SGHNT and CDR2 is YENEEA. The CDR3 has 13 residues. V shed 3 bases and J shed 3 bases, with 8 bases lying between them. The CDR3 loop reads CASSFGGDTEAFF. The CDR3 DNA is TGTGCCAGCAGCTTCGGGGGGGACACTGAAGCTTTCTTT.

This clone was recorded once. The rearrangement links TRBV30 to TRBJ1-3; unclear D gene. There are 16 residues in the CDR3. V was pared by 0 bases and J by 0 bases, with 12 bases between. Germline CDR1 GTSNPN, CDR2 SVGIG (reference sequence). CDR3 protein: CAWSVLAGLSGNTIYF. Here the CDR3 DNA reads TGTGCCTGGAGTGTACTTGCAGGCCTCTCTGGAAACACCATATATTTT.

The gene calls are TRBV6-5 and TRBJ2-3; D remains unclear. V was cut by 0 bases and J by 5 bases, with 12 bases left in between. Germline CDR1 reads MNHEY; CDR2 reads SVGAGI. The CDR3 sequence is 15 residues long. DNA for the CDR3: TGTGCCAGCAGTTACTCGGGATCCAGGATAGATACGCAGTATTTT. Protein product: CASSYSGSRIDTQYF.

This chain uses TRBV5-1 with TRBJ1-5, with unresolved D. Germline CDR1 reads SGHRS; CDR2 reads YFSETQ. Trimming shortened V by 5 bases and J by 1 base, and 10 bases separated the two germline ends. The CDR3 spans 14 residues. CDR3 DNA: TGCGCCAGCAGACCTGAAGGGAGCAATCAGCCCCAGCATTTT. Amino acids: CASRPEGSNQPQHF. Full variable domain (rest looked up from reference TRBV5-1 and TRBJ1-5): KAGVTQTPRYLIKTRGQQVTLSCSPISGHRSVSWYQQTPGQGLQFLFEYFSETQRNKGNFPGRFSGRQFSNSRSEMNVSTLELGDSALYLCASRPEGSNQPQHFGDGTRLSIL.

V is TRBV7-8 and J is TRBJ2-2; the match to TRBD2 covers 8 bases. This CDR3 comprises 15 residues. Germline-derived CDR1 and CDR2 are SGHVS and FQNEAQ. The ends lost 2 bases at V and 5 bases at J; junction bases unmatched: 4. DNA of the CDR3: TGTGCCAGCAGCTTACGGGGGGGAGGGACCGGGGAGCTGTTTTTT. Encoded protein: CASSLRGGGTGELFF.

The J gene is TRBJ2-3, the V gene TRBV11-2, with D possibly being TRBD1 (5 bases). Germline V lookup: CDR1 SGHAT, CDR2 FQNNGV. The CDR3 length is 16 residues. V gave up 2 bases and J gave up 0 bases, with 12 bases separating them. CDR3 sequence: CASSLIPGRSTDTQYF. CDR3 sequence (DNA): TGTGCCAGCAGCTTAATTCCAGGGCGTAGCACAGATACGCAGTATTTT.